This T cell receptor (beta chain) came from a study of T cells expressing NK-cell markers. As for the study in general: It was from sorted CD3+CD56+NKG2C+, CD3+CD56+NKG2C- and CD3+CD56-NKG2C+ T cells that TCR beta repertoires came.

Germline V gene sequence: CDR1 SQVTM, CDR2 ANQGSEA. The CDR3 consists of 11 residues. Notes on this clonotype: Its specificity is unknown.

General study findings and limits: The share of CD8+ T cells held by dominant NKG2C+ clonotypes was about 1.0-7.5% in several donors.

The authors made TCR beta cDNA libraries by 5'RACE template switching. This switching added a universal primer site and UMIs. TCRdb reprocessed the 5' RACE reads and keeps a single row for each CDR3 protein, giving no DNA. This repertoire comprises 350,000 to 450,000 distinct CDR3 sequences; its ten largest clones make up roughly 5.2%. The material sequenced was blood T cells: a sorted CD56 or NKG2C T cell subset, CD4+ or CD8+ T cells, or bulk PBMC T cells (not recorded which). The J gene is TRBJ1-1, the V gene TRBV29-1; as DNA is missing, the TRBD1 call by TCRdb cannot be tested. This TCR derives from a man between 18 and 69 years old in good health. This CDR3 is CSVVPQGRAFF. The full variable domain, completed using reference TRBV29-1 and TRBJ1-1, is SAVISQKPSRDICQRGTSLTIQCQVDSQVTMMFWYRQQPGQSLTLIATANQGSEATYESGFVIDKFPISRPNLTFSTLTVSNMSPEDSSIYLCSVVPQGRAFFGQGTRLTVV.